This is a list of T cell receptor beta chains from one sample in a study of OX40 agonist ivuxolimab in advanced cancers. Sequenced by immunoSEQ multiplex PCR; TCRdb stores in-frame clones only, minus some. The data show under 80,000 clones, about 93% seen once. The starting material was CD4+ or CD8+ T cells sorted from blood, obtained in a trial of the OX40 agonist ivuxolimab. The receptors were gathered from an adult with an advanced solid tumor such as melanoma, head and neck, liver or kidney cancer. Both conserved end residues are part of each CDR3. D genes are given only for firm matches. Clone sizes are given selectively: once, few, many, or a class where the clone is expanded.

d_call j_call v_call clone_size cdr3_aa cdr3_nt
NA TRBJ2-1 TRBV28 NA CASSPEDGDSYNEQFF TGTGCCAGCAGTCCAGAGGACGGCGACTCCTACAATGAGCAGTTCTTC
NA TRBJ1-3 TRBV7-2 NA CASSSGGGAGNTIYF TGTGCCAGCAGTTCAGGTGGAGGGGCTGGAAACACCATATATTTT
NA TRBJ1-1 TRBV5-1 NA CASSLAAVGMNTEAFF TGCGCCAGCAGCTTGGCCGCAGTCGGTATGAACACTGAAGCTTTCTTT
NA TRBJ1-5 TRBV28 NA CASSFEAYSNQPQHF TGTGCCAGCAGTTTCGAAGCTTATAGCAATCAGCCCCAGCATTTT
TRBD1 TRBJ1-4 TRBV4-3 NA CASSQVGDRVGEKLFF TGCGCCAGCAGCCAAGTTGGGGACAGGGTGGGTGAAAAACTGTTTTTT
TRBD1 TRBJ1-2 TRBV29-1 NA CSVERQGSSLYGYTF TGCAGCGTCGAGAGACAGGGTAGCTCTTTATATGGCTACACCTTC
TRBD1 TRBJ1-1 TRBV6-5 NA CASSLQGAREAFF TGTGCCAGCAGTTTACAGGGGGCGCGTGAAGCTTTCTTT
NA TRBJ2-2 TRBV5-4 NA CASSQRHPGTGELFF TGTGCCAGCAGCCAGCGCCATCCTGGCACCGGGGAGCTGTTTTTT
TRBD1 TRBJ2-7 TRBV6-1 NA CAIGQGATYEQYF TGTGCCATCGGACAGGGGGCAACCTACGAGCAGTACTTC
NA TRBJ2-1 TRBV15 NA CATAPTVSSYNEQFF TGTGCCACTGCCCCAACCGTTAGCTCCTACAATGAGCAGTTCTTC
NA TRBJ2-3 TRBV10-3 once CAIRTWGEFGTDTQYF TGTGCCATCAGGACCTGGGGGGAGTTCGGCACAGATACGCAGTATTTT
TRBD1 TRBJ1-5 TRBV18 NA CASSPDDRGLAQPQHF TGTGCCAGCTCACCTGACGACAGGGGGCTGGCTCAGCCCCAGCATTTT
NA TRBJ2-3 TRBV6-5 once CASSEGSDTQYF TGTGCCAGCAGCGAGGGGTCAGATACGCAGTATTTT
TRBD1 TRBJ2-7 TRBV6-5 NA CASSYVTGVGYEQYF TGTGCCAGCAGTTACGTGACAGGGGTGGGCTACGAGCAGTACTTC
NA TRBJ2-7 TRBV2 NA CASSALGTYEQYF TGTGCCAGCAGTGCTCTAGGGACCTACGAGCAGTACTTC
NA TRBJ1-5 TRBV4-1 NA CASSDFTGAGQPQHF TGCGCCAGCAGCGATTTCACGGGCGCGGGTCAGCCCCAGCATTTT
NA TRBJ1-1 TRBV10-3 NA CAISESSWGLNTEAFF TGTGCCATCAGTGAGTCCAGCTGGGGTCTGAACACTGAAGCTTTCTTT
NA TRBJ2-7 TRBV4-3 NA CASSQEFPGDYEQYF TGCGCCAGCAGCCAAGAGTTTCCAGGGGACTACGAGCAGTACTTC
TRBD1 TRBJ2-5 TRBV6-6 NA CASSYEDRALQETQYF TGTGCCAGCAGTTACGAAGACAGGGCCCTCCAAGAGACCCAGTACTTC
NA TRBJ2-1 TRBV5-1 NA CASRISLNEQFF TGCGCCAGCAGGATTAGCTTGAATGAGCAGTTCTTC
NA TRBJ2-7 TRBV9 once CASSVGSPYEQYF TGTGCCAGCAGCGTAGGCTCCCCTTACGAGCAGTACTTC
NA TRBJ2-1 TRBV7-6 NA CASSLGPYNEQFF TGTGCCAGCAGCTTAGGACCTTACAATGAGCAGTTCTTC
TRBD2 TRBJ2-1 TRBV13 NA CASSRTSGRNEQFF TGTGCCAGCAGCCGGACTAGCGGGAGGAATGAGCAGTTCTTC
NA TRBJ2-7 TRBV5-1 NA CASSLALGNEQYF TGCGCCAGCAGCTTGGCCCTCGGGAACGAGCAGTACTTC
NA TRBJ2-3 TRBV5-4 NA CASSLAGSTDTQYF TGTGCCAGCAGCTTGGCGGGGAGCACAGATACGCAGTATTTT
NA TRBJ1-1 TRBV27 NA CASSLAGSRRWAFF TGTGCCAGCAGTTTAGCGGGATCTCGCCGGTGGGCTTTCTTT
TRBD1 TRBJ2-7 TRBV13 NA CASSETDRPLYEQYF TGTGCCAGCAGCGAAACGGACAGGCCACTCTACGAGCAGTACTTC
TRBD1 TRBJ1-2 TRBV5-6 NA CASSLRHDRGNYGYTF TGTGCCAGCAGCTTGCGTCACGACAGGGGAAACTATGGCTACACCTTC
TRBD2 TRBJ2-1 TRBV19 NA CASSSRGSGRPYNEQFF TGTGCCAGTAGTTCCCGGGGTAGCGGGAGGCCCTACAATGAGCAGTTCTTC
NA TRBJ1-3 TRBV4-1 once CASSQDQVTSGNTIYF TGCGCCAGCAGCCAAGATCAGGTTACCTCTGGAAACACCATATATTTT
NA TRBJ1-1 TRBV27 NA CASSLPKGGRTFF TGTGCCAGCAGTTTACCCAAAGGGGGGAGGACTTTCTTT
TRBD2 TRBJ2-7 TRBV4-3 NA CASSQAASGLASYEQYF TGCGCCAGCAGCCAAGCAGCAAGCGGACTAGCGTCCTACGAGCAGTACTTC